This T cell receptor (beta chain) appears in the sequencing data of a study of T cells in Graves' hyperthyroidism and ophthalmopathy. Findings and limits, study-wide: A 13 V-J model separated ophthalmopathy from stable hyperthyroidism. Most expanded thyroid clonotypes above 0.001 recurred in blood.

From RNA transcripts, TCR beta CDR3 regions were amplified. First-round RT-PCR of the TCR CDR3 relied on the HTBI primer set. TCRdb itself ran the multiplex PCR reads through MiXCR, one entry per CDR3 protein. This table holds about 530,000 distinct CDR3 sequences, about 15% found once. The sample holds a few counts of this clonotype. Its antigen is unknown. This CDR3 is built from 13 residues. Germline V gene sequence: CDR1 SGHVS, CDR2 FNYEAQ. Trimming stripped 0 bases from V and 8 bases from J, with 10 bases between. The rearrangement uses TRBV7-6 and TRBJ1-2; unclear D gene. This receptor was identified in a woman younger than 30 with Graves' ophthalmopathy. Sequencing was done on a sample of blood. The CDR3 is CASSLALGDGYTF. The CDR3 DNA sequence: TGTGCCAGCAGCTTAGCGCTCGGAGACGGCTACACCTTC.